The 8 T cell receptor beta chains in this list originate from one sample, sequenced in a study of blood T cells in healthy people across ages. A second PCR of roughly 7 to 11 cycles used a sample-barcoded 5' primer and a J-beta primer mix. TCRdb re-derived calls from the 5' RACE reads in MiXCR, one entry per CDR3 protein. Altogether 1.2 million to 1.5 million distinct CDR3 sequences are present, 55% to 75% being singletons, with the ten largest covering 6.5% to 8.5%. Material: blood. The receptors come from a man aged 18 to 29 in good health.

This chain links TRBV20-1 with TRBJ2-5; 8 nucleotides align to TRBD2. CDR1 is DFQATT, CDR2 SNEGSKA, per germline (reference sequence). This CDR3 has 15 residues. V dropped 8 bases and J dropped 5; count of bases not matched to a gene: 16. CDR3 coding DNA: TGCAGTAGAGAAGGCCGGGGGGGCAGTAGGGAGACCCAGTACTTC. This codes for CSREGRGGSRETQYF.

This clonotype was recorded once. The V gene is TRBV10-3, the J gene TRBJ1-2; tentative D call: TRBD1 (6 bases). CDR3 length: 15 amino acids. Germline V gene data show CDR1 as ENHRY and CDR2 as SYGVKD. The ends were cut back, 0 bases at V and 2 bases at J, with 10 bases in the middle. CDR3 in DNA: TGTGCCATCAGTGAGTCTAGCAGGGGCAACTATGGCTACACCTTC. Amino acids: CAISESSRGNYGYTF.

The gene calls are TRBV10-3 and TRBJ1-6; D is possibly TRBD1 (5 bases). CDR3 length: 13 residues. V lost 2 bases and J lost 8, with 7 bases in between. Germline V gene sequence: CDR1 ENHRY, CDR2 SYGVKD. The CDR3 is CAISEETDSPLHF. The CDR3 bases are TGTGCCATCAGTGAGGAGACAGATTCACCCCTCCACTTT.

The chain employs TRBV20-1 and TRBJ2-7; D gene unclear. Between the trimmed V and J ends, which lost 4 bases and 4 bases, there was a span of 8 bases. The CDR3 is 11 amino acids. Germline V gene lookup returns CDR1 DFQATT and CDR2 SNEGSKA (reference sequence). The CDR3 is CSAKYGYEQYF. CDR3 DNA: TGCAGTGCTAAGTACGGTTACGAGCAGTACTTC.

The gene calls are TRBV7-2 and TRBJ2-5, with D unresolved. The V end lost 0 bases, the J end lost 5 bases, and 13 bases lay between the germline ends. Per germline, CDR1 SGHTA and CDR2 FQGNSA. There are 15 residues in the CDR3. The CDR3 loop reads CASSLAGPFGETQYF. The CDR3 DNA reads TGTGCCAGCAGCTTAGCGGGCCCCTTCGGGGAGACCCAGTACTTC. Full variable domain (remainder filled in from reference TRBV7-2 and TRBJ2-5): GAGVSQSPSNKVTEKGKDVELRCDPISGHTALYWYRQSLGQGLEFLIYFQGNSAPDKSGLPSDRFSAERTGGSVSTLTIQRTQQEDSAVYLCASSLAGPFGETQYFGPGTRLLVL.

The rearrangement links TRBV28 to TRBJ2-3; D may match TRBD1 or TRBD2 (5 bases each). The CDR3 totals 14 residues. CDR1 MDHEN and CDR2 SYDVKM come from the germline V gene. V was trimmed by 4 bases and J by 5 bases, leaving 13 bases between them. The CDR3, as DNA: TGTGCCAGCAGTTCTCTAACTAGGGGAGATACGCAGTATTTT. Residues: CASSSLTRGDTQYF.

The sample holds a few counts of this clonotype. The genes are TRBV2 and TRBJ1-4; D unclear. The V end lost 6 bases, the J end lost 1 base, and 9 bases lay between the germline ends. This CDR3 is built from 14 residues. Germline-derived CDR1 and CDR2 are SNHLY and FYNNEI. In DNA form, the CDR3 reads TGTGCCAGCAGAGTTGAGTTAACTAATGAAAAACTGTTTTTT. Translating it yields CASRVELTNEKLFF.

The chain combines TRBV27 with TRBJ2-7; 13 nucleotides match TRBD2. This CDR3 region has 15 residues. V trimming: 6 bases; J trimming: 5 bases; junction bases outside the gene matches: 7. Germline-derived CDR1 and CDR2 are MNHEY and SMNVEV (reference sequence). The CDR3 loop is CASRAGTSGIHEQYF. The CDR3 DNA follows: TGTGCCAGCAGGGCCGGGACTAGCGGGATCCACGAGCAGTACTTC.